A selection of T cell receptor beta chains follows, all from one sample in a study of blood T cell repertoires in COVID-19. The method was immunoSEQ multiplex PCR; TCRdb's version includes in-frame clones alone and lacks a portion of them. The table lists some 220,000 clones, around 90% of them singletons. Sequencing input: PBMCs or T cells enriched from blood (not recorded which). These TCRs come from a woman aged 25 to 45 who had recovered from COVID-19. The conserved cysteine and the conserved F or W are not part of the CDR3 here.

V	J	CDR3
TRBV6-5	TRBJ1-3	ASYRGLGNTIY
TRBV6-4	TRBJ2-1	ASSPGQGANEQF
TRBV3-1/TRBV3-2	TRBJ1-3	ASSQVLVSGNTIY
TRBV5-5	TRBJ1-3	ASSLTGQGSGNTIY
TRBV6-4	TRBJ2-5	ASSDSRETQY
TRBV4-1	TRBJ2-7	ASTRGPGGSYEQY
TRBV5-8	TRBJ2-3	ASSLAGGDTQY
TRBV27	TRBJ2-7	ASSLFGQGSYEQY
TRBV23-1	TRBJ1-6	ASGRRGTDHPNSPLH
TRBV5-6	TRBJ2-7	ASSRTVSYEQY
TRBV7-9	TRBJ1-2	ASTEVPLRVDGYT
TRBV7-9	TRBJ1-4	ASSLEAGQSNEKLF
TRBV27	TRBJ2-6	ASSLTPSEGANVLT
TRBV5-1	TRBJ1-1	ASRLERNTEAF
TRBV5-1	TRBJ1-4	ASSFGFVSEKLF
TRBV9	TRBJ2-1	ASSGASGGHLSYNEQF
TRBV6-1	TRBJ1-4	ASSEGGGYGNEKLF
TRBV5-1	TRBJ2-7	ASSLEGHRYEQY
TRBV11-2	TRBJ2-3	ASSPAGADTQY
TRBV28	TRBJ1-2	ASGVGGVGYGYT
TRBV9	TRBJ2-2	ASSVEGDTPNTGELF
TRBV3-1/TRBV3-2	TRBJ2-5	ASSSLAEETQY
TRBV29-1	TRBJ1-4	SVGDTGATNEKLF
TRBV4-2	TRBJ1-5	ASSLTGYSNQPQH
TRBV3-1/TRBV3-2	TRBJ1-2	ASSQWGDRDRDYGYT
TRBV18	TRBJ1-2	ASSPQLGTDNYGYT
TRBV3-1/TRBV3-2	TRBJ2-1	ASSQDRRIDNEQF
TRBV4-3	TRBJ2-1	ASSQDGLAGGPAYNEQF
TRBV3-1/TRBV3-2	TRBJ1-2	ASSQDRGSYGYT
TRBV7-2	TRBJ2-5	ASSLGTSGLIGETQY
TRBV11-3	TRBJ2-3	ASSAGRGDTDTQY
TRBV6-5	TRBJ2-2	ASRTSGGTGELF
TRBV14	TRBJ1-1	ASSQGGGMNTEAF
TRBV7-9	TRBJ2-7	ASSQTGTGHEQY
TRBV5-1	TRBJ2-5	ASSLSASGGVETQY
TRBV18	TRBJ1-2	ASSPATGRNPGYT
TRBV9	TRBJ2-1	ASSSRLSGGARNEQF
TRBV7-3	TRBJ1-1	ASSSGTGLTEAF
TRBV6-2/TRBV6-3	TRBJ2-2	ASSSTGGAGELF
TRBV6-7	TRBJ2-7	ASSYSIRRTSGVYEQY
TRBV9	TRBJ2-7	ASSVGWGLGTIEQY
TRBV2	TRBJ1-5	ASSALQGVGQPQH
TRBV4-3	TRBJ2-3	ASSQDRNSGTSTDTQY
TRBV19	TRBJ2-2	ASSIGEDTGELF
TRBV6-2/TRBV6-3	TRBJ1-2	ASSTNRDVYGYT
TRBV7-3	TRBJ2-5	ASSSTSGGHTQY
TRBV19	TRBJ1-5	ASSTSGGEDQPQH
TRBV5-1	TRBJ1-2	ASSLDRRNYGYT
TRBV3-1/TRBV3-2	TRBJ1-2	ASSQQSVYYYGYT
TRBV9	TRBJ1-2	ASSPRDRDLVSYGYT
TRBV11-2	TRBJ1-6	ASSLSSSPLH
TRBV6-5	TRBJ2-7	AGERGESYEQY
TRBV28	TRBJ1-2	ASRPGIYGYT
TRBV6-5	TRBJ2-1	ASSRRGAGDEQF
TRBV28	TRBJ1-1	ASSLGGTGGERGAF
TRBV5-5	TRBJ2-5	ASSSAGTVQETQY
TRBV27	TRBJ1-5	ASSRRGQDPGRQPQH
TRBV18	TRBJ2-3	ASSPLAVPDTQY
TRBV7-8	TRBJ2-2	ASSRGGTGELF